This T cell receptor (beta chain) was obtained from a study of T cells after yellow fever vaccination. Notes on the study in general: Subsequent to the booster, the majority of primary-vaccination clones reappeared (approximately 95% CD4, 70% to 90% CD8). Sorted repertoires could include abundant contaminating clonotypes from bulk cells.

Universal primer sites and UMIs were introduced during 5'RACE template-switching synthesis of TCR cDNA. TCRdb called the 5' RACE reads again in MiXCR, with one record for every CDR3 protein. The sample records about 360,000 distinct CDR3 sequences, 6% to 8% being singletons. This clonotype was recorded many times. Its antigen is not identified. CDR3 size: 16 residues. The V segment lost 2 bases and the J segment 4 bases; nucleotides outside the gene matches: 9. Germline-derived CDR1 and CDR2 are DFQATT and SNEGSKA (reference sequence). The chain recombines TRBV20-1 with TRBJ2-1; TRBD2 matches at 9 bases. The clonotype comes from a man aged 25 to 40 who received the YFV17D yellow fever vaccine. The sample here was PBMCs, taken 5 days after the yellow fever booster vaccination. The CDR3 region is CSARKNPGLAYNEQFF. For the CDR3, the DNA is TGCAGTGCTAGAAAGAACCCGGGACTAGCTTACAATGAGCAGTTCTTC.